The 20 T cell receptor beta chains reported below all come from one sample, sequenced in a study of T cell repertoires in cytomegalovirus infection. TCRdb itself ran the reads through MiXCR, one entry per CDR3 protein. The profile covers some 680,000 distinct CDR3 sequences, with approximately 40% appearing a single time and 2.8% taken by the ten largest. Sequences were obtained from PBMCs. The receptor source for this set is a human donor in good health (CMV status not recorded). Some clones in this sample may be carry-over from other donors' samples.

V is TRBV5-5 and J is TRBJ1-5, with D maybe TRBD1 (5 bases). This CDR3 is 15 amino acids long. Germline V CDR1 and CDR2: SGHKS, YYEKEE (reference sequence). V was shortened by 3 bases and J by 5 bases, with 15 bases between the two germline ends. The CDR3 spells CASSSRGGNDQPQHF. The CDR3 nucleotides read TGTGCCAGCAGCTCCCGGGGGGGGAATGATCAGCCCCAGCATTTT.

V is TRBV7-6 and J is TRBJ1-4; D call uncertain. The V gene lost 5 bases and the J gene lost 5 bases, with 18 bases spanning the gap. CDR1 SGHVS and CDR2 FNYEAQ come from the germline V gene. The CDR3 covers 16 residues. CDR3 residues: CASSARGSVGNEKLFF. CDR3 sequence (DNA): TGTGCCAGCAGCGCCCGTGGGTCTGTTGGGAATGAAAAACTGTTTTTT.

The chain couples TRBV19 to TRBJ1-2; D is unresolved. This CDR3 is built from 13 residues. Deletions cut 0 bases from V and 7 bases from J, with 9 bases between. Germline lookup yields CDR1 LNHDA and CDR2 SQIVND (reference sequence). CDR3 DNA sequence: TGTGCCAGTAGTATAGATCGAGGGTCTGGCTACACCTTC. The encoded protein is CASSIDRGSGYTF.

The chain is built from TRBV27 and TRBJ2-7; 14 bases line up with TRBD2. Germline V gene lookup returns CDR1 MNHEY and CDR2 SMNVEV (reference sequence). Trimming took 5 bases from V and 2 from J; bases not matched to a gene: 14. The CDR3 is made up of 19 amino acids. The CDR3 bases are TGTGCCAGCAGTAAACCCGGGACTAGCGGGAGTAGAGGCCCCTACGAGCAGTACTTC. As protein: CASSKPGTSGSRGPYEQYF.

V is TRBV4-1 and J is TRBJ1-1; no clear D. The CDR3 length is 15 residues. The V end was cut by 0 bases, the J end by 4 bases, with 12 bases between. Germline V gene lookup returns CDR1 MGHRA and CDR2 YSYEKL. CDR3 sequence: CASSQDSMEGTEAFF. Here the CDR3 DNA reads TGCGCCAGCAGCCAAGATAGTATGGAGGGCACTGAAGCTTTCTTT.

At least ten counts were recorded for this clonotype. This chain links TRBV7-9 with TRBJ2-5; D tentatively fits TRBD1 or TRBD2 (5 bases each). This CDR3 spans 11 amino acids. V was clipped by 5 bases and J by 9 bases, with 10 bases between them. From germline, CDR1 is SEHNR and CDR2 FQNEAQ (reference sequence). The CDR3 DNA is TGTGCCAGCAGCCCACAGGAGGCCCAGTACTTC. As protein: CASSPQEAQYF.

This clonotype was observed a single time. CDR3 sequence (DNA): TGTGCCAGCTCACCACTAGCCCCCCCGGGTGAAAAACTGTTTTTT. Protein product: CASSPLAPPGEKLFF. The gene calls are TRBV18 and TRBJ1-4; no clear D. This CDR3 is built from 15 residues. Trimming cost V 1 base and J 7 bases, with 13 bases left between them. The germline V gene has CDR1 KGHSH and CDR2 LQKENI.

The rearrangement links TRBV29-1 to TRBJ1-1, with D possibly being TRBD1 (5 bases). CDR3 length: 12 amino acids. Trimming stripped 4 bases from V and 6 bases from J, with 12 bases between. Germline CDR1 SQVTM, CDR2 ANQGSEA. CDR3 in amino acids: CSVGGVGSEAFF. The CDR3 DNA is TGCAGCGTTGGGGGCGTCGGGTCTGAAGCTTTCTTT. Looking up the rest from reference TRBV29-1 and TRBJ1-1 gives the full variable domain: SAVISQKPSRDICQRGTSLTIQCQVDSQVTMMFWYRQQPGQSLTLIATANQGSEATYESGFVIDKFPISRPNLTFSTLTVSNMSPEDSSIYLCSVGGVGSEAFFGQGTRLTVV.

The V call is TRBV7-9, the J call TRBJ2-3; D gene ambiguous. Germline CDR1 SEHNR, CDR2 FQNEAQ (reference sequence). This CDR3 is built from 15 residues. With 6 bases removed from V and 6 bases from J, the gap between germline ends came to 19 bases. CDR3 nucleotides: TGTGCCAGCAGTACGGCCCCTCGAGGAAGGGATACGCAGTATTTT. Its protein is CASSTAPRGRDTQYF.

The chain couples TRBV7-9 to TRBJ2-3; 11 bases are shared with TRBD2. This CDR3 is built from 15 residues. Germline V gene sequence: CDR1 SEHNR, CDR2 FQNEAQ (reference sequence). Trimming removed 3 bases from V and 4 bases from J; junction bases left unmatched: 3. The CDR3 sequence is CASSFGLAGPDTQYF. Written as DNA, the CDR3 is TGTGCCAGCAGCTTCGGACTAGCGGGCCCAGATACGCAGTATTTT.

The chain links TRBV28 to TRBJ1-2; D gene uncertain. The V end was cut by 1 base, the J end by 4 bases, with 10 bases between. The CDR3 is 14 residues long. Germline V gene lookup returns CDR1 MDHEN and CDR2 SYDVKM. CDR3 sequence: CASSLFTAGYGYTF. CDR3 nucleotide sequence: TGTGCCAGCAGTTTATTTACGGCAGGCTATGGCTACACCTTC.

This clonotype has a handful of counts. The rearrangement links TRBV5-1 to TRBJ1-6, with D unclear. In germline, CDR1 is SGHRS, CDR2 YFSETQ. With 4 bases removed from V and 15 bases from J, the gap between germline ends came to 26 bases. This CDR3 comprises 16 residues. CDR3 nucleotide sequence: TGCGCCAGCAGCGGTCCCGGTGTCAGTTTGGTGGAGGGCCTCCACTTT. Protein product: CASSGPGVSLVEGLHF.

In this sample, this clonotype turned up a few times. The V call is TRBV7-9, the J call TRBJ2-1; 13 bases line up with TRBD2. V lost 4 bases and J lost 6; bases outside the gene matches: 6. Per germline, CDR1 SEHNR and CDR2 FQNEAQ (reference sequence). The CDR3 spans 16 residues. CDR3 loop: CASSSTSGGAPNEQFF. The CDR3 nucleotides read TGTGCCAGCAGCTCAACTAGCGGGGGGGCGCCCAATGAGCAGTTCTTC.

This sequence joins TRBV20-1 and TRBJ2-5, with 7 bases identical to TRBD2. V was clipped by 3 bases and J by 1 base; unmatched bases: 5. Germline V gene lookup returns CDR1 DFQATT and CDR2 SNEGSKA (reference sequence). CDR3 size: 14 residues. DNA of the CDR3: TGCAGTGCTAGCGGCGGGAGCCTCCAAGAGACCCAGTACTTC. Encoded protein: CSASGGSLQETQYF.

This chain joins TRBV11-2 and TRBJ1-1; 10 bases are shared with TRBD1. Trimming removed 5 bases from V and 3 bases from J; junction bases left unmatched: 9. The germline gives CDR1 SGHAT, CDR2 FQNNGV. The CDR3 extends over 16 amino acids. CDR3 in amino acids: CASSPRTGGLDTEAFF. CDR3 in DNA: TGTGCCAGCAGCCCTCGGACAGGGGGTCTGGACACTGAAGCTTTCTTT.

The gene calls are TRBV29-1 and TRBJ2-3, with no clear D. Trimming cost V 1 base and J 5 bases, with 13 bases left between them. The length of the CDR3 is 14 residues. Germline loops: CDR1 SQVTM, CDR2 ANQGSEA. The CDR3 spells CSVEAAGIQDTQYF. The CDR3 DNA follows: TGCAGCGTTGAAGCGGCAGGTATACAAGATACGCAGTATTTT.

The chain employs TRBV5-4 and TRBJ1-5; D call uncertain. Germline V gene data show CDR1 as SGHNT and CDR2 as YYREEE (reference sequence). V lost 2 bases and J lost 3, with 12 bases in between. CDR3 length equals 15 residues. In DNA form, the CDR3 reads TGTGCCAGCAGCTTTGGAGGCCAGCTCAATCAGCCCCAGCATTTT. Protein sequence: CASSFGGQLNQPQHF.

V usage is TRBV7-2 and J usage is TRBJ2-5; D gene unclear. The V gene lost 1 base and the J gene lost 5 bases, with 8 bases spanning the gap. The CDR3 runs to 13 residues. Per germline, CDR1 SGHTA and CDR2 FQGNSA. The CDR3 spells CASSLVGDETQYF. The CDR3 nucleotides are TGTGCCAGCAGCTTAGTAGGTGACGAGACCCAGTACTTC.

The rearrangement links TRBV12-3 or TRBV12-4 to TRBJ2-1; D is unresolved. CDR3 length equals 13 residues. V was cut by 1 base and J by 11 bases, with 12 bases left in between. CDR3: CASSLGGSGKQFF. The DNA of the CDR3 is TGTGCCAGCAGTTTAGGCGGCTCGGGTAAGCAGTTCTTC.

This clonotype was observed a handful of times. V gene TRBV5-6 combines with J gene TRBJ1-2, with a possible D match to TRBD1 (5 bases). Trimming took off 0 bases at V and 4 bases at J, with 13 bases between the two ends. The germline V gene encodes CDR1 SGHDT and CDR2 YYEEEE. This CDR3 is built from 15 residues. The CDR3 is CASSLDTQGSYGYTF. The CDR3 region has the DNA TGTGCCAGCAGCTTGGACACCCAGGGAAGCTATGGCTACACCTTC. Together with reference TRBV5-6 and TRBJ1-2, the CDR3 gives the full variable domain: DAGVTQSPTHLIKTRGQQVTLRCSPKSGHDTVSWYQQALGQGPQFIFQYYEEEERQRGNFPDRFSGHQFPNYSSELNVNALLLGDSALYLCASSLDTQGSYGYTFGSGTRLTVV.